The rows below give T cell receptor beta chains drawn from one sample of a study of PD-1 blockade in classical Hodgkin lymphoma. Only in-frame clones appear in the TCRdb table, and some are missing; sequencing was by immunoSEQ multiplex PCR. Among about 27,000 clones listed, 85% to 90% were seen once. The starting material was CD4+ T cells from blood, obtained before the fourth cycle of nivolumab. These receptor sequences come from a human donor with classical Hodgkin lymphoma. Both conserved end residues are part of each CDR3. The D gene is left open where the match is weak. Some rows have no size entry. The others give once, few or many, or a class for an expanded clone.

V gene	D gene	J gene	clone size	CDR3 DNA	CDR3 protein
TRBV19	TRBD1	TRBJ1-4	.	TGTGCCAGTAGTATTTCCGGGACAGGGAGTGAAAAACTGTTTTTT	CASSISGTGSEKLFF
TRBV10-3	TRBD2	TRBJ2-1	once	TGTGCCATCGGAGGCGGGAGCTTGATTGAGCAGTTCTTC	CAIGGGSLIEQFF
TRBV7-9	.	TRBJ2-2	.	TGTGCCAGCAGCTTTGACACACGCGTAACTCGAGGCACCGGGGAGCTGTTTTTT	CASSFDTRVTRGTGELFF
TRBV25-1	.	TRBJ1-6	.	TGTGCCAGCAGTCATCCCAGGGAAAATTCACCCCTCCACTTT	CASSHPRENSPLHF
TRBV10-3	.	TRBJ1-1	.	TGTGCCATCAGTGCGCGACAGGAGACTGAAGCTTTCTTT	CAISARQETEAFF
TRBV6-1	.	TRBJ2-5	once	TGTGCCAGCAGTGAATCCAAACAGGTGGGAGAGACCCAGTACTTC	CASSESKQVGETQYF
TRBV6-1	.	TRBJ2-3	.	TGTGCCAGCATGGTAGAGGGAGGAGGACCAGATACGCAGTATTTT	CASMVEGGGPDTQYF
TRBV29-1	.	TRBJ1-1	.	TGCAGCGTTGACAGGGCGGGAACCTCTGAAGCTTTCTTT	CSVDRAGTSEAFF
TRBV19	.	TRBJ2-1	once	TGTGCGACGGCAGAGGGAAATGAGCAGTTCTTC	CATAEGNEQFF
TRBV28	TRBD1	TRBJ2-7	.	TGTGCCAGCAGTCCCTACGGACAGGGAAACTACGAGCAGTACTTC	CASSPYGQGNYEQYF
TRBV5-4	.	TRBJ2-1	once	TGTGCCAGCAGCCCGCGGGGGCTCCGGAGCTCCTACAATGAGCAGTTCTTC	CASSPRGLRSSYNEQFF
TRBV4-3	.	TRBJ2-2	.	TGCGCCAGCAGCCAAGGGACCCCCGGGGAGCTGTTTTTT	CASSQGTPGELFF
TRBV28	TRBD1	TRBJ1-1	.	TGTGCCAGCGCGACAGGGGGCAGGACTGAAGCTTTCTTT	CASATGGRTEAFF
TRBV7-9	.	TRBJ1-4	.	TGTGCCAGCAGCTTAGGACAGGCCAATGAAAAACTGTTTTTT	CASSLGQANEKLFF
TRBV5-6	.	TRBJ1-1	.	TGTGCCAGCAGGCCTTGGGGGGTTACTGAAGCTTTCTTT	CASRPWGVTEAFF
TRBV18	.	TRBJ2-1	few	TGTGCCAGCTCACCGACCCAGACTAGTCAGGGGAATGAGCAGTTCTTC	CASSPTQTSQGNEQFF
TRBV7-6	.	TRBJ1-1	.	TGTGCCAGCAGCTTAGCGGGAGGGAACACTGAAGCTTTCTTT	CASSLAGGNTEAFF
TRBV7-9	.	TRBJ1-4	.	TGTGCCAGCAGCTTATTAGGGACACCGAATGAAAAACTGTTTTTT	CASSLLGTPNEKLFF
TRBV29-1	TRBD1	TRBJ1-4	.	TGCAGCGTTAGACAGGGAGCTGAAAAACTGTTTTTT	CSVRQGAEKLFF
TRBV6-5	TRBD2	TRBJ2-3	few	TGTGCCAGCCATTCTAGCGGTCCGCAGTATTTT	CASHSSGPQYF
TRBV7-2	TRBD1	TRBJ2-2	.	TGTGCCAGCAGCGGGCGGGACAGGGACCCCGGGGAGCTGTTTTTT	CASSGRDRDPGELFF
TRBV20-1	.	TRBJ1-1	few	TGCAGTGTATTGTATAACACTGAAGCTTTCTTT	CSVLYNTEAFF
TRBV5-1	TRBD1	TRBJ1-2	.	TGCGCCAGCAGCCAGACCCCGGGACAGGGGGCACAGGGCTACACCTTC	CASSQTPGQGAQGYTF
TRBV25-1	.	TRBJ1-2	.	TGTGCCAGCAGTGATTTGGACAACTATGGCTACACCTTC	CASSDLDNYGYTF
TRBV5-4	.	TRBJ2-1	.	TGTGCCAGCAGCTTGGGAAGTGACTCCTACAATGAGCAGTTCTTC	CASSLGSDSYNEQFF
TRBV7-9	TRBD2	TRBJ2-2	.	TGTGCCAGCAGCCCTACCAGACTAGCGGGAGAGGTGCGGGAGCTGTTTTTT	CASSPTRLAGEVRELFF
TRBV27	.	TRBJ2-7	.	TGTGCCAGCTCCCTTGACAGCACCTACGAGCAGTACTTC	CASSLDSTYEQYF
TRBV4-3	.	TRBJ2-2	.	TGCGCCAGCAGCCCCTCGGGCGCCGGGGAGCTGTTTTTT	CASSPSGAGELFF
TRBV6-1	.	TRBJ2-2	.	TGTGCCAGCAGTCTCCTTTATCGGGCCGGGGAGCTGTTTTTT	CASSLLYRAGELFF
TRBV19	TRBD1	TRBJ2-7	.	TGTGCCAGTAGTACATTCACCGGGACAGGGTTCTACGAGCAGTACTTC	CASSTFTGTGFYEQYF
TRBV2	TRBD1	TRBJ2-1	.	TGTGCCAGCAGTCCGGGGACAGGAAAGTACAATGAGCAGTTCTTC	CASSPGTGKYNEQFF
TRBV30	.	TRBJ1-2	.	TGTGCCTGGAGTTGGTATGGTGGCTACACCTTC	CAWSWYGGYTF
TRBV4-2	TRBD2	TRBJ2-1	.	TGTGCCAGCAGCCAAATGGGGACTAGCAACAATGAGCAGTTCTTC	CASSQMGTSNNEQFF
TRBV11-2	.	TRBJ2-7	.	TGTGCCAGCAGCTTAGAGAGGGAACGTTCCTACGAGCAGTACTTC	CASSLERERSYEQYF
TRBV30	.	TRBJ1-6	.	TGTGCCTGGAGTGCGGAGGTTTCTAATTCACCCCTCCACTTT	CAWSAEVSNSPLHF
TRBV6-6	.	TRBJ1-2	.	TGTGCCAGCAGCAAAACCCCAGCATATGGCTACACCTTC	CASSKTPAYGYTF
TRBV2	TRBD1	TRBJ2-5	.	TGTGCCAGCAGAGCTCAGACAGGGCGAGAGACCCAGTACTTC	CASRAQTGRETQYF
TRBV5-6	.	TRBJ2-6	.	TGTGCCAGCAGCTTATCTCTGAGCTCTGGGGCCAACGTCCTGACTTTC	CASSLSLSSGANVLTF
TRBV2	TRBD1	TRBJ1-2	few	TGTGCCAGCAGTGAAGCAAGGGACAGGGGGGACTATGGCTACACCTTC	CASSEARDRGDYGYTF
TRBV7-9	TRBD1	TRBJ2-3	.	TGTGCCAGCAGCTTTCAACCGGGACAGGGTTATTCAGATACGCAGTATTTT	CASSFQPGQGYSDTQYF
TRBV29-1	.	TRBJ2-6	.	TGCAGACAGGACAGTCAACCCTCTGGGGCCAACGTCCTGACTTTC	CRQDSQPSGANVLTF
TRBV7-2	.	TRBJ2-5	.	TGTGCCAGCAGCTTAGTTTACGTAGGAGGGGAGACCCAGTACTTC	CASSLVYVGGETQYF